The next 2 T cell receptor beta chains were all read from a single sample in a study of patients and donors after allogeneic stem cell transplantation. Via MiXCR, TCRdb re-called the RT-PCR reads, giving one row per CDR3 protein. The sample shows roughly 190,000 distinct CDR3 sequences, 41% of them seen only once. Sequenced: blood, either unsorted or a sorted T cell fraction (not recorded which). The receptors derive from a human donor who was either an allogeneic HSCT recipient or a stem cell or donor lymphocyte infusion donor (not recorded which). It is not recorded whose cells these are; they may come from a transplant donor.

This clonotype occurred a few times. This chain uses TRBV10-2 with TRBJ2-5, with D possibly TRBD1 on 6 matching bases. Germline loops: CDR1 WSHSY, CDR2 SAAADI. The CDR3 is 14 amino acids. Trimming took off 6 bases at V and 0 bases at J, with 11 bases between the two ends. The CDR3 DNA follows: TGCGCCAGCAGCCGGGACACCGACCAAGAGACCCAGTACTTC. This gives the protein CASSRDTDQETQYF.

The CDR3 here is CASSWDRDGYTF. The CDR3 coding sequence is TGCGCCAGCAGCTGGGACAGGGATGGCTACACCTTC. This rearrangement joins TRBV5-1 to TRBJ1-2; 9 nucleotides line up with TRBD1. The CDR3 totals 12 residues. The ends lost 3 bases at V and 6 bases at J; junction bases unmatched: 0. Per germline, CDR1 SGHRS and CDR2 YFSETQ.